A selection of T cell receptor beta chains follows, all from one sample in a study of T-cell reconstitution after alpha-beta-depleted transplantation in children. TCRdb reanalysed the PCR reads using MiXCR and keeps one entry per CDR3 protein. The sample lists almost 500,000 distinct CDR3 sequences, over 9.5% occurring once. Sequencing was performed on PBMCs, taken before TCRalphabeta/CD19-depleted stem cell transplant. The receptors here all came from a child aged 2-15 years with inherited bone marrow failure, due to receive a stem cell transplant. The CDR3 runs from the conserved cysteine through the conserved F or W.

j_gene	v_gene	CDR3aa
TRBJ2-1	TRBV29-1	CSALSSGRAYEQFF
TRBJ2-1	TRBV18	CASSPKASGSFRGEQFF
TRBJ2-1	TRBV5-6	CASSKGSYNEQFF
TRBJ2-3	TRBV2	CASSYRGRADTQYF
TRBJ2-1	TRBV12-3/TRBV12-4	CASSGTRNEQFF
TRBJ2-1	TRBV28	CASSVRWWGQFF
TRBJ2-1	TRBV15	CATSRGRKNYNEQFF
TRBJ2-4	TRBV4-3	CASSQDGFSGPKNIQYF
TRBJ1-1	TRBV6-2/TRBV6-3	CASTSDRGTEAFF
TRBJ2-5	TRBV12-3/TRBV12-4	CASTLTGGGETQYF
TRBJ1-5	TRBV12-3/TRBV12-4	CASSPEVGSNQPQHF
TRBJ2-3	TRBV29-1	CSVSPPRPASTDTQYF
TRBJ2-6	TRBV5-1	CASRDSGANVLTF
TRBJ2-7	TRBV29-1	CSVFGLAGGYEQYF
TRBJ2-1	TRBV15	CATSRGGESYNEQFF
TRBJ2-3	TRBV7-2	CASSLATLSTDTQYF
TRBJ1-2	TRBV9	CASSPRGSSYGYTF
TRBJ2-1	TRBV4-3	CASSQESYGTGDNNEQFF
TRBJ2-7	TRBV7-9	CASIPDGASYEQYF
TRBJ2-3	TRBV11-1	CATSRGGPNTQYF
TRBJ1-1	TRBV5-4	CASSFPGAEAFF
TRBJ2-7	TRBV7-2	CASSNNPFGDSYEQYF
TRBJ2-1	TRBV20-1	CSARPGSSYNEQFF
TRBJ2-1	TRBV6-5	CASSYGAGGPYNEQFF
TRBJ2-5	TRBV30	CAWAWAVETQYF
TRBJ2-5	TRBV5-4	CASSLGGGATQYF
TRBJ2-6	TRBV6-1	CASSGSVGANVLTF
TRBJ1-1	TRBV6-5	CASSYFDTRGTEAFF
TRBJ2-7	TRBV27	CASSLSLGAATYEQYF
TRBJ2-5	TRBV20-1	CSADRDADQETQYF
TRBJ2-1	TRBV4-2	CASSLRTGSSYNEQFF
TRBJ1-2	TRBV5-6	CASSQRTVGRGYTF
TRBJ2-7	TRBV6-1	CASSEGFPYEQYF
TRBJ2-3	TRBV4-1	CASSRLPGLASYTDTQYF
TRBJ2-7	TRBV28	CASSLDRHYEQYF
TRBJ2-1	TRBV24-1	CATSDRGKDSYNEQFF
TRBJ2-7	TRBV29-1	CSVEGTGGGEQYF
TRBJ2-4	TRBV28	CASSLITGGLAGRGGKNIQYF
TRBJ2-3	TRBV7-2	CASSLAPGDDTQYF
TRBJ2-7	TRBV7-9	CASSPPGQAHEQYF
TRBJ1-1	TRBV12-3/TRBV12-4	CASSPTGTMNTEAFF
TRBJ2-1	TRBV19	CASSIATQQFF
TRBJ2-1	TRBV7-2	CASSLTGQNNEQFF
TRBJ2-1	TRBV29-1	CSSCRLAEYNEQFF
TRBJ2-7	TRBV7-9	CASSLVDGSYEQYF
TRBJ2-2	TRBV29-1	CSAIGGRRSGELFF
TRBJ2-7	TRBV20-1	CSAIPGEFSYEQYF
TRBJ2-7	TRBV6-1	CASSEGPGTGGTYEQYF
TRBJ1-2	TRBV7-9	CASSLASGGGSNYGYTF
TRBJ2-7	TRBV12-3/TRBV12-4	CASSFDGARSYEQYF
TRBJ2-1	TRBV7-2	CASSQDEGRRYNEQFF
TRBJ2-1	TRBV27	CASSPGLQQFF
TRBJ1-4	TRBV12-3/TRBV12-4	CASSLGGTNEKLFF
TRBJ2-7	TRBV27	CASSLRGAAYEQYF